This TCR beta chain was sequenced during a study of OX40 agonist ivuxolimab in advanced cancers. A remark on this clone: Its antigen is still unknown.

Measured with immunoSEQ multiplex PCR; TCRdb has only the in-frame clones, and not every one. The table lists fewer than 75,000 clones, approximately 90% of them singletons. There are 15 residues in the CDR3. Germline CDR1 and CDR2: SGHRS and YFSETQ. V was pared by 0 bases and J by 8 bases, with 14 bases between. Study results and caveats: Which antigen the expanded peripheral T cells recognized is unknown.

This chain connects TRBV5-1 to TRBJ2-2, with D unclear. The receptor was derived from an adult with an advanced solid tumor such as melanoma, head and neck, liver or kidney cancer. The input for sequencing was CD4+ or CD8+ T cells sorted from blood, taken in a trial of the OX40 agonist ivuxolimab. The CDR3 here is CASSLAAGLVGELFF. The CDR3 DNA sequence: TGCGCCAGCAGCTTGGCGGCCGGGCTTGTAGGGGAGCTGTTTTTT.